The present entry profiles one TCR beta chain with its context. Its cognate antigen is unknown. CDR3 size: 13 residues. Between the trimmed V and J ends, which lost 0 bases and 0 bases, there was a span of 1 base. Per the germline V gene, CDR1 is KGHSH and CDR2 is LQKENI. These data come from a study of OX40 agonist ivuxolimab in advanced cancers. Study details: The dose of intravenous ivuxolimab that patients received every 2 weeks ranged from 0.01 to 10 mg/kg. Cancers in dose escalation were hepatocellular, melanoma, renal cell and head and neck. Study-wide findings and caveats: CD4+ and CD8+ blood T cells expanded clonally by week 6 at 0.1 to 3.0 mg/kg.

Clones were sequenced by immunoSEQ multiplex PCR, and TCRdb holds only the in-frame ones, with some missing. The sample includes nearly 60,000 clones, 80% to 90% seen only once; the top ten take 3.5%. The specimen was CD4+ or CD8+ T cells sorted from blood, collected in a trial of the OX40 agonist ivuxolimab. This clonotype was obtained from an adult with an advanced solid tumor such as melanoma, head and neck, liver or kidney cancer. The chain recombines TRBV18 with TRBJ2-3; D remains ambiguous. The CDR3 nucleotides are TGTGCCAGCTCACCACCCAGCACAGATACGCAGTATTTT. This encodes CASSPPSTDTQYF.